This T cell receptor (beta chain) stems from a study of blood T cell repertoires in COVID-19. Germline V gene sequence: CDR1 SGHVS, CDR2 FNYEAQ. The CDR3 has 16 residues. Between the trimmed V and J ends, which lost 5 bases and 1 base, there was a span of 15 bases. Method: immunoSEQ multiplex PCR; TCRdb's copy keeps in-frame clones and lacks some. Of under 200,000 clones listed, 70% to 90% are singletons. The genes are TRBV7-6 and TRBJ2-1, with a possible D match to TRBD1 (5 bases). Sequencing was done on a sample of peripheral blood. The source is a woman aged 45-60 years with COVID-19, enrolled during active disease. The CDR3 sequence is CASSGLQGKSYNEQFF. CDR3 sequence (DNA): TGTGCCAGCAGCGGGCTCCAGGGAAAATCCTACAATGAGCAGTTCTTC. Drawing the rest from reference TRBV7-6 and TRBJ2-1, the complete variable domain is GAGVSQSPRYKVTKRGQDVALRCDPISGHVSLYWYRQALGQGPEFLTYFNYEAQQDKSGLPNDRFSAERPEGSISTLTIQRTEQRDSAMYRCASSGLQGKSYNEQFFGPGTRLTVL.